Here is one T cell receptor beta chain with its context. Its antigen is unknown. The PCR used 60 Vbeta and 13 Jbeta primers. In the original analysis: Unique TCR beta chains numbered around 80 million in a later analysis, with some 9.9 million shared. Method: immunoSEQ multiplex PCR; TCRdb's copy keeps in-frame clones and lacks some. V and J calls and clone size are as listed in that table; D and trimming were resolved from the DNA. The sample contains approximately 150,000 clones, 65% to 90% of which appear only once. Trimming removed 2 bases at V and 5 bases at J, with 4 bases between. This CDR3 has 11 residues. Germline V gene lookup returns CDR1 SGHDT and CDR2 YYEEEE. These data belong to a study of cytomegalovirus exposure and HLA in healthy donors. Study-level points and caveats: When presence/absence was analysed, sequencing depth was taken to be roughly uniform across donors. Within the data, a cluster of highly shared sequence variants was likely a sequencing artifact.

Sequenced input: PBMCs. The sequence derives from a male donor in good health and CMV-seronegative. The V call is TRBV5-6, the J call TRBJ1-2; D uncertain. CDR3 sequence: CASSLEYGYTF. The CDR3 coding sequence is TGTGCCAGCAGCTTAGAGTATGGCTACACCTTC.